The 32 T cell receptor beta chains presented below share a single source sample, sequenced in a study of technical replicates of blood from a handful of donors. Profiling relied on immunoSEQ multiplex PCR, and the TCRdb table lists in-frame clones only, not all of them. Among 74,000 or so clones listed, approximately 96% were seen once. Sequences were obtained from T cells isolated from PBMCs. The receptors derive from a human donor in good health.

The rearrangement joins TRBV28 to TRBJ1-4; 8 bases agree with TRBD1. Germline CDR1 is MDHEN and CDR2 is SYDVKM. The J segment lost 1 base and the V segment lost 6 bases, leaving 7 bases of the junction unmatched. CDR3 length equals 16 residues. The CDR3 DNA reads TGTGCCAGCAGGGATACAGGGGGAATAACTAATGAAAAACTGTTTTTT. Amino acid sequence: CASRDTGGITNEKLFF. The whole variable domain, filled in from reference TRBV28 and TRBJ1-4, reads DVKVTQSSRYLVKRTGEKVFLECVQDMDHENMFWYRQDPGLGLRLIYFSYDVKMKEKGDIPEGYSVSREKKERFSLILESASTNQTSMYLCASRDTGGITNEKLFFGSGTQLSVL.

The chain carries TRBV28 and TRBJ2-2, with D perhaps matching TRBD1 (5 bases). The CDR3 is 13 residues long. CDR1 and CDR2 (germline): MDHEN, SYDVKM. V lost 7 bases and J lost 6, with 12 bases in between. The CDR3 here is CASTSPGPGELFF. As DNA, the CDR3 is TGTGCCAGCACCTCCCCAGGGCCCGGGGAGCTGTTTTTT. The variable domain in full, completed from reference TRBV28 and TRBJ2-2, reads DVKVTQSSRYLVKRTGEKVFLECVQDMDHENMFWYRQDPGLGLRLIYFSYDVKMKEKGDIPEGYSVSREKKERFSLILESASTNQTSMYLCASTSPGPGELFFGEGSRLTVL.

This chain connects TRBV19 to TRBJ2-5; 12 nucleotides line up with TRBD2. J was trimmed by 3 bases and V by 4 bases; bases with no gene match: 0. This CDR3 is 14 amino acids long. CDR1 LNHDA and CDR2 SQIVND come from the germline V gene (reference sequence). CDR3 bases: TGTGCCAGTAGTAGACTAGCGGGAGAAGAGACCCAGTACTTC. The encoded protein is CASSRLAGEETQYF.

This clone showed up just once. The chain carries TRBV27 and TRBJ1-2; 9 positions match TRBD1. This CDR3 is 14 amino acids long. The germline V gene encodes CDR1 MNHEY and CDR2 SMNVEV (reference sequence). Trimming at V came to 8 bases and at J to 6 bases, leaving 10 bases not matched to a gene. This CDR3 is CASGRGQGLDGYTF. In nucleotides, the CDR3 is TGTGCCAGCGGAAGAGGACAGGGGTTGGATGGCTACACCTTC.

V and J are TRBV28 and TRBJ2-7; 9 bases fit TRBD1. CDR1 is MDHEN, CDR2 SYDVKM, per germline. The junction had 14 bases not matched to a gene; V was cut back by 9 bases and J by 2 bases. The CDR3 is 16 amino acids. The CDR3 bases are TGTGCCAGTCTGGGACAGGGTACGACTCGGGCCTACGAGCAGTACTTC. Translation: CASLGQGTTRAYEQYF.

The chain recombines TRBV4-3 with TRBJ2-1; the D gene is possibly TRBD1 (6 bases). The germline V and J ends were trimmed by 2 bases and 4 bases, with 9 bases remaining between them. This CDR3 has 14 residues. CDR1 is LGHNA, CDR2 YSLEER, per germline. The CDR3 coding sequence is TGCGCCAGCAGCCAAATTGGACAGTACAATGAGCAGTTCTTC. It yields the protein CASSQIGQYNEQFF.

V gene TRBV2 combines with J gene TRBJ2-5; tentative D call: TRBD1 (6 bases). The CDR3 consists of 17 residues. Trimming shortened V by 0 bases and J by 4 bases, and 18 bases separated the two germline ends. Looked up from germline, CDR1 is SNHLY and CDR2 is FYNNEI. For the CDR3, the DNA is TGTGCCAGCAGTGAAGCTACGCAGGGGCGCTTGAGAGAGACCCAGTACTTC. The encoded protein is CASSEATQGRLRETQYF.

As concerns this clone: Other DNA sequences in this sample translate to the same CDR3. The chain recombines TRBV9 with TRBJ2-7, with 8 bases aligning to TRBD1. This CDR3 contains 15 residues. CDR1 is SGDLS and CDR2 is YYNGEE in the germline V gene. V was pared by 3 bases and J by 1 base, with 6 bases of the junction left unmatched. The CDR3 DNA is TGTGCCAGCAGCGCCGGGACAGGTGGGTCCTACGAGCAGTACTTC. Its protein product is CASSAGTGGSYEQYF.

The gene calls are TRBV7-9 and TRBJ1-1; the D gene is possibly TRBD1 (6 bases). The CDR3 has 14 residues. Trimming took off 1 base at V and 11 bases at J, with 17 bases between the two ends. The V gene's germline CDR1 is SEHNR and CDR2 FQNEAQ (reference sequence). Here the CDR3 reads CASSLEQGNFMAFF. CDR3 DNA sequence: TGTGCCAGCAGCTTAGAGCAGGGGAATTTTATGGCTTTCTTT.

The V and J genes are TRBV30 and TRBJ1-6; 9 nucleotides match TRBD1. Trimming at V came to 4 bases and at J to 7 bases, leaving 2 bases not matched to a gene. In germline, CDR1 is GTSNPN, CDR2 SVGIG (reference sequence). The CDR3 covers 13 residues. CDR3 amino acids: CAWIGTGNSPLHF. In DNA form, the CDR3 reads TGTGCCTGGATCGGGACAGGGAATTCACCCCTCCACTTT.

This clone was seen only once. The rearrangement joins TRBV25-1 to TRBJ2-7; D is ambiguous. Trimming left V 4 bases short and J 0 bases short, with 10 bases between. This CDR3 region has 14 residues. The germline gives CDR1 MGHDK, CDR2 SYGVNS. CDR3 amino acids: CASSAQSPSYEQYF. CDR3 nucleotide sequence: TGTGCCAGCAGTGCCCAGTCGCCCTCCTACGAGCAGTACTTC.

The CDR3 sequence is CASSLPGGPNEKLFF. The CDR3 nucleotides read TGTGCCAGCTCATTACCAGGGGGGCCGAATGAAAAACTGTTTTTT. V gene TRBV18 combines with J gene TRBJ1-4; 7 bases are shared with TRBD1. The germline CDR1 and CDR2 sequences are KGHSH and LQKENI. The CDR3 consists of 15 residues. V shed 5 bases, J shed 5 bases, and the junction held 8 bases outside the gene matches.

The V call is TRBV5-6, the J call TRBJ1-2; TRBD1 is a possible D gene (6 bases). V lost 2 bases, J lost 2 bases, and 10 bases lay in between. The germline CDR1 and CDR2 sequences are SGHDT and YYEEEE. This CDR3 spans 14 amino acids. CDR3 nucleotides: TGTGCCAGCAGCTTAGGACAGTCGAACTATGGCTACACCTTC. Protein sequence: CASSLGQSNYGYTF.

V usage is TRBV5-1 and J usage is TRBJ2-7, with 7 nucleotides matching TRBD1. The junction had 12 bases not matched to a gene; V was cut back by 3 bases and J by 3 bases. The CDR3 sequence is 16 residues long. Looked up from germline, CDR1 is SGHRS and CDR2 is YFSETQ. CDR3 in DNA: TGCGCCAGCAGCTGGACCACAGGGGAAGGGTACTACGAGCAGTACTTC. Protein sequence: CASSWTTGEGYYEQYF.

The CDR3, as DNA: TGTGCCAGCAGTTACCGGGACACTCGTATAAACGAAAAACTGTTTTTT. Residues: CASSYRDTRINEKLFF. This sequence joins TRBV6-6 and TRBJ1-4; tentative D call: TRBD1 (6 bases). The CDR3 runs to 16 residues. The germline V gene encodes CDR1 MNHNY and CDR2 SVGAGI (reference sequence). Trimming shortened V by 2 bases and J by 8 bases, and 18 bases separated the two germline ends.

This chain connects TRBV29-1 to TRBJ1-2, with 7 nucleotides matching TRBD1. Germline CDR1 is SQVTM and CDR2 is ANQGSEA. The CDR3 is 15 residues long. Trimming removed 4 bases from V and 2 bases from J; junction bases left unmatched: 10. DNA for the CDR3: TGCAGCGTTGTTAATATGCTGACAGGGAACTATGGCTACACCTTC. This encodes CSVVNMLTGNYGYTF.

V and J are TRBV6-6 and TRBJ1-4; TRBD1 is a possible D gene (6 bases). The CDR3 contains 13 residues. V shed 8 bases and J shed 6 bases, with 13 bases lying between them. CDR1 and CDR2 (germline): MNHNY, SVGAGI (reference sequence). CDR3 sequence reads: CASGSGGDEKLFF. In DNA form, the CDR3 reads TGTGCCAGCGGCTCGGGGGGCGATGAAAAACTGTTTTTT.

This clone was seen a single time. The chain joins TRBV2 to TRBJ1-2; no clear D gene. Trimming cost V 1 base and J 1 base, with 7 bases left between them. Looked up from germline, CDR1 is SNHLY and CDR2 is FYNNEI. This CDR3 has 14 amino acids. Here the CDR3 reads CASSEERSNYGYTF. The CDR3 region has the DNA TGTGCCAGCAGTGAAGAAAGGAGTAACTATGGCTACACCTTC.

The chain links TRBV6-5 to TRBJ2-7, with TRBD1 identical over 7 bases. This CDR3 contains 13 residues. The trim removed 7 bases at V and 2 bases at J, leaving 5 bases unmatched. CDR1 and CDR2 from the germline V gene are MNHEY and SVGAGI. This chain's CDR3 is CASNDRVAYEQYF. The CDR3 DNA follows: TGTGCCAGCAACGACAGGGTGGCCTACGAGCAGTACTTC.

CDR3 region: CASSMGLAVGEQYF. The CDR3 bases are TGTGCCAGTAGTATGGGACTAGCAGTCGGCGAGCAGTACTTC. The V gene is TRBV19, the J gene TRBJ2-7, with 9 bases aligning to TRBD2. Looked up from germline, CDR1 is LNHDA and CDR2 is SQIVND (reference sequence). There are 14 residues in the CDR3. The trim removed 3 bases at V and 6 bases at J, leaving 6 bases unmatched.

This rearrangement joins TRBV5-4 to TRBJ2-5; possibly TRBD2 for D (6 bases). Looked up from germline, CDR1 is SGHNT and CDR2 is YYREEE (reference sequence). This CDR3 comprises 16 residues. Trimming left V 4 bases short and J 5 bases short, with 21 bases between. For the CDR3, the DNA is TGTGCCAGCAGCCCTTTAACCGGGAGCCTGGGGGAGACCCAGTACTTC. Residues: CASSPLTGSLGETQYF.

The V call is TRBV6-5, the J call TRBJ2-3, with 10 bases fitting TRBD2. CDR1 and CDR2 from the germline V gene are MNHEY and SVGAGI. Unmatched junction bases numbered 6, after V lost 3 bases and J lost 3 bases. This CDR3 is built from 16 residues. The CDR3 coding sequence is TGTGCCAGCAGTTATGGACTAGCGGAGAGGACAGATACGCAGTATTTT. This sequence encodes CASSYGLAERTDTQYF.

This clone was picked up a small number of times. V gene TRBV27 combines with J gene TRBJ2-4, with D unresolved. V lost 4 bases to trimming and J lost 8 bases, with 9 bases between them. This CDR3 comprises 12 residues. Germline V lookup: CDR1 MNHEY, CDR2 SMNVEV (reference sequence). For the CDR3, the DNA is TGTGCCAGCAGTTCCTCGACTCACATTCAGTACTTC. Amino acid sequence: CASSSSTHIQYF.

The chain combines TRBV27 with TRBJ1-5; D might be TRBD1 (5 bases). The CDR3 is 12 residues long. Germline V lookup: CDR1 MNHEY, CDR2 SMNVEV (reference sequence). V gave up 2 bases and J gave up 7 bases, with 6 bases separating them. In nucleotides, the CDR3 is TGTGCCAGCAGTTTAGGGGGGCAGCCCCAGCATTTT. Translation: CASSLGGQPQHF.

The V gene is TRBV11-3, the J gene TRBJ2-2, with TRBD2 as a possible D gene (5 bases). This CDR3 is built from 13 residues. Looked up from germline, CDR1 is SGHNT and CDR2 is YENEEA. V dropped 8 bases and J dropped 10 bases, with 17 bases sitting between them. The CDR3 DNA follows: TGTGCCAGCGTACCAAGGGCGGGCGTGGAGCTGTTTTTT. It translates to CASVPRAGVELFF.

The rearrangement joins TRBV30 to TRBJ1-4; D call uncertain. Trimming left V 2 bases short and J 8 bases short, with 9 bases between. Germline CDR1 is GTSNPN and CDR2 is SVGIG (reference sequence). The CDR3 has 12 residues. CDR3 DNA sequence: TGTGCCTGGAGTCGGCTAGCCGAAAAACTGTTTTTT. This encodes CAWSRLAEKLFF.

The V call is TRBV18, the J call TRBJ2-1, with D perhaps TRBD2 (5 bases). The V end was cut by 0 bases, the J end by 7 bases, with 7 bases between. Germline V lookup: CDR1 KGHSH, CDR2 LQKENI. The length of the CDR3 is 13 residues. Written as DNA, the CDR3 is TGTGCCAGCTCACCACCTCGGGGAAATGAGCAGTTCTTC. It specifies CASSPPRGNEQFF.

The V call is TRBV7-2, the J call TRBJ2-3, with 8 positions matching TRBD1. CDR1 SGHTA and CDR2 FQGNSA come from the germline V gene. The CDR3 length is 19 residues. V trimming: 1 base; J trimming: 0 bases; junction bases outside the gene matches: 12. CDR3 coding DNA: TGTGCCAGCAGCTTAGGGACAGGGAACGATTTTTCTAGCACAGATACGCAGTATTTT. It is translated as CASSLGTGNDFSSTDTQYF.

The chain employs TRBV28 and TRBJ1-5; D remains unclear. The V gene's germline CDR1 is MDHEN and CDR2 SYDVKM. Trimming took 4 bases from V and 4 from J, leaving 8 bases between them. CDR3 length equals 13 residues. The CDR3 DNA sequence: TGTGCCAGCAGTTCTAACCCGAATCAGCCCCAGCATTTT. Amino acid sequence: CASSSNPNQPQHF. Full variable domain (rest looked up from reference TRBV28 and TRBJ1-5): DVKVTQSSRYLVKRTGEKVFLECVQDMDHENMFWYRQDPGLGLRLIYFSYDVKMKEKGDIPEGYSVSREKKERFSLILESASTNQTSMYLCASSSNPNQPQHFGDGTRLSIL.

The genes are TRBV10-3 and TRBJ1-2; no clear D gene. Germline V gene sequence: CDR1 ENHRY, CDR2 SYGVKD. The CDR3 spans 16 residues. Trimming shortened V by 3 bases and J by 0 bases, and 14 bases separated the two germline ends. CDR3 region: CAISDGRENPNYGYTF. The CDR3 DNA sequence: TGTGCCATCAGTGACGGGCGGGAAAACCCTAACTATGGCTACACCTTC.

The V call is TRBV11-2, the J call TRBJ1-3, with TRBD1 as a possible D gene (5 bases). Germline-derived CDR1 and CDR2 are SGHAT and FQNNGV. V lost 5 bases to trimming and J lost 7 bases, with 21 bases between them. CDR3 length: 16 amino acids. CDR3 sequence (DNA): TGTGCCAGCAGCCCCTTGGGTCAGGGTTCTTTGAACACCATATATTTT. Its protein is CASSPLGQGSLNTIYF.

The rearrangement uses TRBV27 and TRBJ2-1; 10 positions agree with TRBD2. CDR3 length: 15 amino acids. V lost 2 bases to trimming and J lost 12 bases; unmatched junction nucleotides: 10. Germline V gene data show CDR1 as MNHEY and CDR2 as SMNVEV (reference sequence). The CDR3 nucleotides are TGTGCCAGCAGTTTAAGACTAGCGGGCGGACGAACGCAGTTCTTC. Protein: CASSLRLAGGRTQFF.